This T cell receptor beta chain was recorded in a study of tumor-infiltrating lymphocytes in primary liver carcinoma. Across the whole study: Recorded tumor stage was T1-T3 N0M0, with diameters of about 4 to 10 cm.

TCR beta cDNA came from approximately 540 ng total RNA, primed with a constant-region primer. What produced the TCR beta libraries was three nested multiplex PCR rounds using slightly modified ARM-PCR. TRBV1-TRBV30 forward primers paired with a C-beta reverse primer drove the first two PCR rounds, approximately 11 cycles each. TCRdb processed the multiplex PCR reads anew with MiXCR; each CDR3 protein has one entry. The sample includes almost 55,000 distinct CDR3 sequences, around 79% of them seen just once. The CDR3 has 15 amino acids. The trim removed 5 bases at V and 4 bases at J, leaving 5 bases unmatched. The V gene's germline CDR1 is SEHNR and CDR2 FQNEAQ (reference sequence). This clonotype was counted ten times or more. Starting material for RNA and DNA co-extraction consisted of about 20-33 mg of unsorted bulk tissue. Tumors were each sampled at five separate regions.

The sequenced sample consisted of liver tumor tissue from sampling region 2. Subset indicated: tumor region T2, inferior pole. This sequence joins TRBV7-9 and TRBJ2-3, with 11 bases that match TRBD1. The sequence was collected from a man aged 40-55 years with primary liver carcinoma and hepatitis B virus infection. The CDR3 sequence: CASSQDRGRSDTQYF. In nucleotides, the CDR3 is TGTGCCAGCAGCCAGGACAGGGGGCGGTCAGATACGCAGTATTTT.